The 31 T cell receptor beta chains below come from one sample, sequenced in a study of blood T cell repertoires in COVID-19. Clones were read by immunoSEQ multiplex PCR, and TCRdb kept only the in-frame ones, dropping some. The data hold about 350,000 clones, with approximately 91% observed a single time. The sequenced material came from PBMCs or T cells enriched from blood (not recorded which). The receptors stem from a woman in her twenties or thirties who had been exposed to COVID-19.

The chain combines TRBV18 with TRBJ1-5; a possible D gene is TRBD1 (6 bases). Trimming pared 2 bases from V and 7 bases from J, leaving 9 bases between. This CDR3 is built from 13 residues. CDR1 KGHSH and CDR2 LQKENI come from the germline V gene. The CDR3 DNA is TGTGCCAGCTCACCAGGGGGCTGGCAGCCCCAGCATTTT. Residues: CASSPGGWQPQHF. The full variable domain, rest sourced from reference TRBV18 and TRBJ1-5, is NAGVMQNPRHLVRRRGQEARLRCSPMKGHSHVYWYRQLPEEGLKFMVYLQKENIIDESGMPKERFSAEFPKEGPSILRIQQVVRGDSAAYFCASSPGGWQPQHFGDGTRLSIL.

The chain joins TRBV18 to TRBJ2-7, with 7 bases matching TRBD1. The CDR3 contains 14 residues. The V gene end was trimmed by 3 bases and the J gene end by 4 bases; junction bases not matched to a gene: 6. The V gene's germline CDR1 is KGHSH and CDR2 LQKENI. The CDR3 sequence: CASSPASTGYEQYF. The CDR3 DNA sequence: TGTGCCAGCTCACCTGCCTCGACAGGGTACGAGCAGTACTTC.

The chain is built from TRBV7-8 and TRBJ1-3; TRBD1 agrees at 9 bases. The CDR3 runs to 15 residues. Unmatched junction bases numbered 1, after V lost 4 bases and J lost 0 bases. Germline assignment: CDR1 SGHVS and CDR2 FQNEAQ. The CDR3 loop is CASSSTGGSGNTIYF. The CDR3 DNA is TGTGCCAGCAGCTCGACAGGGGGCTCTGGAAACACCATATATTTT.

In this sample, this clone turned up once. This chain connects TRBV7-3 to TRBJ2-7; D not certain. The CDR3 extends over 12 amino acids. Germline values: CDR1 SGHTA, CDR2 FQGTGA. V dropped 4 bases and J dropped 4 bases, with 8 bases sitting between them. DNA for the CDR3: TGTGCCAGCAGCTCAAACTCGTACGAGCAGTACTTC. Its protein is CASSSNSYEQYF.

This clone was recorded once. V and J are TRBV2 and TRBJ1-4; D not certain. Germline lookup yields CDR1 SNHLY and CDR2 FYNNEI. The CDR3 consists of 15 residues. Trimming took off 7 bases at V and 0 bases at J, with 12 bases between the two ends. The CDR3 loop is CASTGMGATNEKLFF. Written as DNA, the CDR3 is TGTGCCAGCACCGGAATGGGAGCAACTAATGAAAAACTGTTTTTT.

The CDR3 protein is CASSRGSSGSRDTQYF. The CDR3 region has the DNA TGTGCCAGTAGTAGGGGATCTAGCGGTTCACGGGATACGCAGTATTTT. The chain has TRBV19 and TRBJ2-3; TRBD2 matches 7 bases. CDR1 is LNHDA, CDR2 SQIVND, per germline (reference sequence). V was pared by 4 bases and J by 6 bases, with 13 bases of the junction left unmatched. The CDR3 contains 16 residues.

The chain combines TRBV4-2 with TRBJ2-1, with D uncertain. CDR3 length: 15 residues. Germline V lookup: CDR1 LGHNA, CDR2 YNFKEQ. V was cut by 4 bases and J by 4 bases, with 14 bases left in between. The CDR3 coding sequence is TGTGCCAGCAGCCCCCTGAGCGCCTTATACAATGAGCAGTTCTTC. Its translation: CASSPLSALYNEQFF.

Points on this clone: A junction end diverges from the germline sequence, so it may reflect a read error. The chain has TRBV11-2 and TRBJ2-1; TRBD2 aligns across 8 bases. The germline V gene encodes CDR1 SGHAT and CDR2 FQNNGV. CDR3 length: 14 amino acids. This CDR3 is CATSGSMTYNEQFF. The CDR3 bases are TGTGCCACCAGCGGGAGTATGACCTACAATGAGCAGTTCTTC.

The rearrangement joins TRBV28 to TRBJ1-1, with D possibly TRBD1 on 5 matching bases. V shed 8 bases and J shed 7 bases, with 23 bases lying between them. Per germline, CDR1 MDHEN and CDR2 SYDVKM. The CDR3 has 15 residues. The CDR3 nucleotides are TGTGCCAGCCAGCCCGGCGGCAATATTAGGGGTGAAGCTTTCTTT. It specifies CASQPGGNIRGEAFF.

CDR3 sequence: CASSDYDTRYGYTF. The CDR3 DNA sequence: TGCGCCAGCAGTGACTACGACACCCGGTATGGCTACACCTTC. The chain carries TRBV10-2 and TRBJ1-2; D is unresolved. From germline, CDR1 is WSHSY and CDR2 SAAADI. With 3 bases removed from V and 5 bases from J, the gap between germline ends came to 13 bases. CDR3 length equals 14 residues.

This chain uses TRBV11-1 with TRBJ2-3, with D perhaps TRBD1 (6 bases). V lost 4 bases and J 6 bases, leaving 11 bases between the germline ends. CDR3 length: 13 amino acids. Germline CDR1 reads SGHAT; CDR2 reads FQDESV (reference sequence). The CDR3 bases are TGTGCCAGCAGCTCCAGGGGAAGGGATACGCAGTATTTT. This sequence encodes CASSSRGRDTQYF.

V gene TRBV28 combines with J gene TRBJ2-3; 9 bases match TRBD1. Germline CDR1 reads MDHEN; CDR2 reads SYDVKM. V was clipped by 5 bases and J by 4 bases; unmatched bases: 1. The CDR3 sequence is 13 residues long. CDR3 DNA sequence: TGTGCCAGCAGTAGACAGGGGGCAGATACGCAGTATTTT. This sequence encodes CASSRQGADTQYF.

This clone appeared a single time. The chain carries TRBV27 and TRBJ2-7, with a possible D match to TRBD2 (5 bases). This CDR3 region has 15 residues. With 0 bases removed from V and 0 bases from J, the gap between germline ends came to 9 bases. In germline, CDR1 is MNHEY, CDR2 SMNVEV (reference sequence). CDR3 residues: CASSLSGADSYEQYF. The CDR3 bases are TGTGCCAGCAGTTTATCAGGAGCGGACTCCTACGAGCAGTACTTC.

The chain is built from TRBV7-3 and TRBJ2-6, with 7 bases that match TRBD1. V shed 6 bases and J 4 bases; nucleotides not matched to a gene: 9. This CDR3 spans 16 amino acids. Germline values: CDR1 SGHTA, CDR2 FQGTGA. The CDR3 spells CASRSEGAPGANVLTF. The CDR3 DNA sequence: TGTGCCAGCAGGTCTGAGGGGGCGCCAGGGGCCAACGTCCTGACTTTC.

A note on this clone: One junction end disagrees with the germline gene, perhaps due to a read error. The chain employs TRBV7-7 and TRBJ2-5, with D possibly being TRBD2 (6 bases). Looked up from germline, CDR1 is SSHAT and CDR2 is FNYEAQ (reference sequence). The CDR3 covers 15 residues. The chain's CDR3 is CASSLPGTPQETQYF. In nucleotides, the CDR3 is TGTGCTAGCAGCTTACCTGGGACTCCTCAAGAGACCCAGTACTTC.

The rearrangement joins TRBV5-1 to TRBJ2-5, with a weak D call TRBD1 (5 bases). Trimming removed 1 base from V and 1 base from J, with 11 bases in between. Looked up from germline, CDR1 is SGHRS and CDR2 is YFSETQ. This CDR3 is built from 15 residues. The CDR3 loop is CASSLSRQIQETQYF. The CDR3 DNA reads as TGCGCCAGCAGCTTGTCCAGACAGATCCAAGAGACCCAGTACTTC.

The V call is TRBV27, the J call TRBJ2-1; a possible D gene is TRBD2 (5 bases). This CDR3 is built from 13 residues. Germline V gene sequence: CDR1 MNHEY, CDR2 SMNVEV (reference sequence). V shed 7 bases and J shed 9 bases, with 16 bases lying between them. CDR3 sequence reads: CASKGLALGEQFF. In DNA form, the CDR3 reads TGTGCCAGCAAGGGCCTAGCCCTCGGTGAGCAGTTCTTC.

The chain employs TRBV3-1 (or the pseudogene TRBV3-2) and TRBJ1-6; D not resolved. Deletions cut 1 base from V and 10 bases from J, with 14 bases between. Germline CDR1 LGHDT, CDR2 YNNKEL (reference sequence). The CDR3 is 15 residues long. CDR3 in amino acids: CASSQVRPGESPLHF. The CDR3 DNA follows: TGTGCCAGCAGCCAAGTACGGCCCGGAGAGTCACCCCTCCACTTT.

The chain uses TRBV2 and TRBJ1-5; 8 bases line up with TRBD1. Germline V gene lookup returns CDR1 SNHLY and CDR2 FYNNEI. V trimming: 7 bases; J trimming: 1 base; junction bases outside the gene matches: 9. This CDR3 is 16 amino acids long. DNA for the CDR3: TGTGCCAGCACCGGACAGGGAGCCATAAGCAATCAGCCCCAGCATTTT. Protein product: CASTGQGAISNQPQHF.

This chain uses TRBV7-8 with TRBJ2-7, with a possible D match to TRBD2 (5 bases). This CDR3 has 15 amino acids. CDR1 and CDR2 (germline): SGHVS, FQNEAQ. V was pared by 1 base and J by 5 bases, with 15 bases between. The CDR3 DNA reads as TGTGCCAGCAGCTTAGTTGAGGGTGTGATTCACGAGCAGTACTTC. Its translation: CASSLVEGVIHEQYF.

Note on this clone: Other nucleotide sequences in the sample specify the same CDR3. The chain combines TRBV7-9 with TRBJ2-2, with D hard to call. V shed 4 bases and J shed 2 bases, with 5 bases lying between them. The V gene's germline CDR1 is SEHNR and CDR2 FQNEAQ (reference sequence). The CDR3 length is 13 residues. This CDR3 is CASSSTNTGELFF. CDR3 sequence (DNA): TGTGCCAGCAGCTCCACTAACACCGGGGAGCTGTTTTTT.

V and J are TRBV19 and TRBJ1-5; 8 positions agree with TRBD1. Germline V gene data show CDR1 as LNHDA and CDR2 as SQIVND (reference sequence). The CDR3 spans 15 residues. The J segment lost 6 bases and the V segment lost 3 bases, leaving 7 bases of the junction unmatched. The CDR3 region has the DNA TGTGCCAGTAGTATGTCGCAGGGGGCGCGTCAGCCCCAGCATTTT. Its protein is CASSMSQGARQPQHF.

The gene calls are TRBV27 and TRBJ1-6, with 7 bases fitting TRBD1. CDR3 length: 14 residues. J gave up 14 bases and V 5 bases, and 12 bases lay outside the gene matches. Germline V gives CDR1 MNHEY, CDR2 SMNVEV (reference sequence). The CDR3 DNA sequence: TGTGCCAGCAGTGGAGTAGACAGGGATTCGGCCCTCCACTTT. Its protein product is CASSGVDRDSALHF.

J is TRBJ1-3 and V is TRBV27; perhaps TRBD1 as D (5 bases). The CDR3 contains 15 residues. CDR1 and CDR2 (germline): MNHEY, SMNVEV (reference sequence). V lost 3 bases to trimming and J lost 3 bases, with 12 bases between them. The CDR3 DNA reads TGTGCCAGCAGTTTTTCGGGGGATATTGGAAACACCATATATTTT. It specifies CASSFSGDIGNTIYF.

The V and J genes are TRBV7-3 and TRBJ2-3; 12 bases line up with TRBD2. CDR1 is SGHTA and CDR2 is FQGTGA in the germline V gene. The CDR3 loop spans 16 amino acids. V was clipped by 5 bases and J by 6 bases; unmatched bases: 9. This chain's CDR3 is CASSLRTSGISDTQYF. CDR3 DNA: TGTGCCAGCAGCCTGAGGACTAGCGGGATATCCGATACGCAGTATTTT. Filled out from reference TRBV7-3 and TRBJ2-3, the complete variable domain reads GAGVSQTPSNKVTEKGKYVELRCDPISGHTALYWYRQSLGQGPEFLIYFQGTGAADDSGLPNDRFFAVRPEGSVSTLKIQRTERGDSAVYLCASSLRTSGISDTQYFGPGTRLTVL.

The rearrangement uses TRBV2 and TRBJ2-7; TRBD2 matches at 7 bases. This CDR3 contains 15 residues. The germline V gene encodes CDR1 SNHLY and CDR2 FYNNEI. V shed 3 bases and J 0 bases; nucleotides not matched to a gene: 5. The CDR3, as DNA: TGTGCCAGCAGTGAGGGGCGGGGGAGCTCCTACGAGCAGTACTTC. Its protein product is CASSEGRGSSYEQYF.

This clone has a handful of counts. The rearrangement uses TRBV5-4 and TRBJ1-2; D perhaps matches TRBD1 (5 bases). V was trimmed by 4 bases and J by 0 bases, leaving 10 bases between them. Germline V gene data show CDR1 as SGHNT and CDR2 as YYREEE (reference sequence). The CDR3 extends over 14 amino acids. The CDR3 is CASSRDSSNYGYTF. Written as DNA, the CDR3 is TGTGCCAGCAGCCGTGACAGTTCTAACTATGGCTACACCTTC.

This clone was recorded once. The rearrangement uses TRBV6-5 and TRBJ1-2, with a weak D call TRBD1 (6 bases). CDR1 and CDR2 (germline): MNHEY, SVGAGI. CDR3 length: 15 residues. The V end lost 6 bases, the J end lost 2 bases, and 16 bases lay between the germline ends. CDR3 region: CASRILQGRNYGYTF. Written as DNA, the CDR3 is TGTGCCAGCAGAATACTACAGGGCCGAAACTATGGCTACACCTTC.

The CDR3 protein is CASSDAAGNEPQHF. CDR3 nucleotide sequence: TGTGCCAGCAGTGATGCCGCAGGGAATGAGCCCCAGCATTTT. The chain is built from TRBV9 and TRBJ1-5, with D tentatively TRBD1 (5 bases). CDR3 length: 14 residues. V was cut by 5 bases and J by 8 bases, with 17 bases left in between. From germline, CDR1 is SGDLS and CDR2 YYNGEE.

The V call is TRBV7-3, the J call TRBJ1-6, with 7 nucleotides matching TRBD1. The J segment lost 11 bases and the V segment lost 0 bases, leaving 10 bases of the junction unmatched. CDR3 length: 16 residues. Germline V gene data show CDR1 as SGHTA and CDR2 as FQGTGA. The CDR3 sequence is CASSLTAGGVQTPLHF. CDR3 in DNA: TGTGCCAGCAGCTTAACGGCAGGGGGTGTCCAAACACCCCTCCACTTT.

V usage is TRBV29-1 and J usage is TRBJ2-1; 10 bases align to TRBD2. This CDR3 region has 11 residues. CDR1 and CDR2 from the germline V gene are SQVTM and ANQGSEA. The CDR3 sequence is CGGLADNEQFF. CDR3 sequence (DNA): TGCGGAGGACTAGCGGACAATGAGCAGTTCTTC.